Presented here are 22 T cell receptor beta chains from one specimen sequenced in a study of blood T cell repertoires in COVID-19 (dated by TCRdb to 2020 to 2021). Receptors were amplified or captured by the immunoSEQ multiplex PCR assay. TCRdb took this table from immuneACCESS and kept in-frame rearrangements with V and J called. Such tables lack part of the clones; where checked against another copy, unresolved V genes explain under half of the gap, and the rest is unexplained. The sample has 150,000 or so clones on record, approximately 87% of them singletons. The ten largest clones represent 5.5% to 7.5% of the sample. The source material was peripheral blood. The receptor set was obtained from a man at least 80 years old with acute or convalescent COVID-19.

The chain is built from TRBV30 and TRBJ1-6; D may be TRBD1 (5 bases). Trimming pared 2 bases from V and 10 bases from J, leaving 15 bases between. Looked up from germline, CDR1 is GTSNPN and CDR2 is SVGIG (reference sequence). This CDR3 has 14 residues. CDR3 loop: CAWSTGVEGSPLHF. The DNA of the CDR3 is TGTGCCTGGAGTACGGGGGTAGAAGGGTCACCCCTCCACTTT.

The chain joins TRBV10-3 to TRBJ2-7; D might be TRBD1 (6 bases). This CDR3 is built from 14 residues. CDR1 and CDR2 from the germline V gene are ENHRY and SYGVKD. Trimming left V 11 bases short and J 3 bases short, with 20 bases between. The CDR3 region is CALQPGHQDYEQYF. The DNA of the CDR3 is TGTGCCCTCCAACCGGGACACCAAGACTACGAGCAGTACTTC.

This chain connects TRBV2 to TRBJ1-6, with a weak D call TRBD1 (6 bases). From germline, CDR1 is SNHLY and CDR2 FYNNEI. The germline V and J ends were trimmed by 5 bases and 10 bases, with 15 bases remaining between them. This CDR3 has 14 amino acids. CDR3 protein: CASSITGINSPLHF. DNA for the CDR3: TGTGCCAGCAGTATAACAGGGATTAACTCACCCCTCCACTTT.

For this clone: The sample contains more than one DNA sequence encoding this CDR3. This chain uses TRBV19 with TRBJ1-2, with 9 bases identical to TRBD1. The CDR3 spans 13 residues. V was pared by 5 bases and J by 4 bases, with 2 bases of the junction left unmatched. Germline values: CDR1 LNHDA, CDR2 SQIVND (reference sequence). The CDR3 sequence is CASSRGQGYGYTF. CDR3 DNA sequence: TGTGCCAGTAGTCGGGGACAGGGCTATGGCTACACCTTC.

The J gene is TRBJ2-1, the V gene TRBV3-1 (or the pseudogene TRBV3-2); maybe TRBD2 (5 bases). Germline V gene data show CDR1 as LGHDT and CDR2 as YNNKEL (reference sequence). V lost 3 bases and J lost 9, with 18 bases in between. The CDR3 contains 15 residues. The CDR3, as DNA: TGTGCCAGCAGCCAGGGATTTATGCCTAGCAGTGAGCAGTTCTTC. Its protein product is CASSQGFMPSSEQFF.

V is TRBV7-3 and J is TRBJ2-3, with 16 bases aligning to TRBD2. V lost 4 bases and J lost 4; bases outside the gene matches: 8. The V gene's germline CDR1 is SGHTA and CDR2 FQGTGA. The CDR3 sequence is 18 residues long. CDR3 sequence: CASSSGTSGRVPPDTQYF. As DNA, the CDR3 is TGTGCCAGCAGCTCCGGGACTAGCGGGAGGGTTCCCCCAGATACGCAGTATTTT.

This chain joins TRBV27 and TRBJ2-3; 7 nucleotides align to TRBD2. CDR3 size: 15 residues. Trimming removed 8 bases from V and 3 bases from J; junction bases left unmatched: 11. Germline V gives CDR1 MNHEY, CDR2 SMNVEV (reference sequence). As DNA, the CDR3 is TGTGCCAGCGGAAGTCCCTTTAGCGGGACAGATACGCAGTATTTT. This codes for CASGSPFSGTDTQYF.

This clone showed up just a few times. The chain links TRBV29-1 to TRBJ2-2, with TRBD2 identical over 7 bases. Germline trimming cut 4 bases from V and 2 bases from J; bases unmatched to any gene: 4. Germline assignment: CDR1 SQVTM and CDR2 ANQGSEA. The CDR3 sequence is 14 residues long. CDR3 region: CSVGLAVNTGELFF. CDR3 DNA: TGCAGCGTTGGGCTAGCGGTTAACACCGGGGAGCTGTTTTTT.

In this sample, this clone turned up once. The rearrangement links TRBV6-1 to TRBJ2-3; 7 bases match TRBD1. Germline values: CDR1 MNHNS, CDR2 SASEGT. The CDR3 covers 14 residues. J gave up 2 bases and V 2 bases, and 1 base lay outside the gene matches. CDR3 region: CASSEQGDTDTQYF. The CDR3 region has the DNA TGTGCCAGCAGTGAACAGGGGGACACAGATACGCAGTATTTT.

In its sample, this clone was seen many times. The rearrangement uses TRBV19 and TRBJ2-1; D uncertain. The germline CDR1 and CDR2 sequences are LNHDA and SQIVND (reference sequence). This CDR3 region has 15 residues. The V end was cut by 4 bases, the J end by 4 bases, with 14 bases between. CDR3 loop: CASSRAAAPYNEQFF. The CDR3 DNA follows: TGTGCCAGTAGTAGGGCAGCCGCGCCTTACAATGAGCAGTTCTTC.

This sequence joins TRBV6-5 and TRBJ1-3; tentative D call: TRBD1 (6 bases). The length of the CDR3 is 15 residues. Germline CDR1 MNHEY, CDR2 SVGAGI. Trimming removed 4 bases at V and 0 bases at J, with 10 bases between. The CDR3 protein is CASSSRGGSGNTIYF. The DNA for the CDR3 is TGTGCCAGCAGTTCAAGAGGGGGCTCTGGAAACACCATATATTTT.

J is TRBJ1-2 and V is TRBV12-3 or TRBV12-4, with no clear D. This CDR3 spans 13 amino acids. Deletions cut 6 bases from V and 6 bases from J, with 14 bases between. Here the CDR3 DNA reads TGTGCCAGCAGATATAACAGCTTCAATGGCTACACCTTC. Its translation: CASRYNSFNGYTF.

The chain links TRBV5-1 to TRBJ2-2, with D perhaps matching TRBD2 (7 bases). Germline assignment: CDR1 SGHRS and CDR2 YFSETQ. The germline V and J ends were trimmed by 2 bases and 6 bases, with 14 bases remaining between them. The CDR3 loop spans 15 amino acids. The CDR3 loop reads CASSFSGTLAGELFF. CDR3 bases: TGCGCCAGCAGCTTCAGCGGGACACTGGCCGGGGAGCTGTTTTTT.

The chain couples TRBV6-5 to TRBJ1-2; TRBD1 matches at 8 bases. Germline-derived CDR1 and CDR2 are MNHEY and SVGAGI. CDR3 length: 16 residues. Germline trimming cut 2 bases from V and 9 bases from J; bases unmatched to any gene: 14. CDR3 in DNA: TGTGCCAGCAGTTACACCACCGGGACAGGCCTAAGGAGCTACACCTTC. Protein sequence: CASSYTTGTGLRSYTF.

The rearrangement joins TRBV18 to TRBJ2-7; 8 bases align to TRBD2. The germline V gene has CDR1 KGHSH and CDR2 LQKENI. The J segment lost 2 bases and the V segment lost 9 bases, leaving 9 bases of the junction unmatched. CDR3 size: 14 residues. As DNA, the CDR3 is TGTGCCAGTTCAAGCGAGCGGGGGACCTACGAGCAGTACTTC. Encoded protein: CASSSERGTYEQYF.

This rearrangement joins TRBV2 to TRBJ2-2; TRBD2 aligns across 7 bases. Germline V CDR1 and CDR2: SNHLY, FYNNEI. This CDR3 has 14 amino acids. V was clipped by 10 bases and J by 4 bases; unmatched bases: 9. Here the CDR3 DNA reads TGTGCCACGGGCGGGGGAGTAATCACCGGGGAGCTGTTTTTT. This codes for CATGGGVITGELFF.

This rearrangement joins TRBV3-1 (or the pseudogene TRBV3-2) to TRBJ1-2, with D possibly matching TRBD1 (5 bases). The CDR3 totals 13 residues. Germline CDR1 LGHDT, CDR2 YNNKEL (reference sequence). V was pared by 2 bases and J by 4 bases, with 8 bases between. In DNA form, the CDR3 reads TGTGCCAGCAGCCAACAGGGCGGCTATGGCTACACCTTC. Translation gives CASSQQGGYGYTF.

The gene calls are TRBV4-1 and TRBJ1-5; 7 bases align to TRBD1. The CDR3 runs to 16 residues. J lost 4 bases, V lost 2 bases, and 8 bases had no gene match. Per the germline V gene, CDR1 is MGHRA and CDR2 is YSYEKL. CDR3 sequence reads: CASSQPRQGGNQPQHF. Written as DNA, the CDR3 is TGCGCCAGCAGCCAACCCAGACAGGGTGGAAATCAGCCCCAGCATTTT.

The CDR3 sequence is CSVWHAGNTIYF. The CDR3 DNA reads TGCAGCGTCTGGCACGCCGGAAACACCATATATTTT. V usage is TRBV29-1 and J usage is TRBJ1-3; D gene ambiguous. V lost 6 bases and J 4 bases, leaving 10 bases between the germline ends. Per germline, CDR1 SQVTM and CDR2 ANQGSEA. The CDR3 totals 12 residues.

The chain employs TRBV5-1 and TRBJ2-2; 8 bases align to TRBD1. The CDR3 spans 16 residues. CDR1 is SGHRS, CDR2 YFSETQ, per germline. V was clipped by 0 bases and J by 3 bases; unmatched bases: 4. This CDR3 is CASSLAQGGDTGELFF. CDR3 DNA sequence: TGCGCCAGCAGCTTGGCACAGGGGGGAGACACCGGGGAGCTGTTTTTT.

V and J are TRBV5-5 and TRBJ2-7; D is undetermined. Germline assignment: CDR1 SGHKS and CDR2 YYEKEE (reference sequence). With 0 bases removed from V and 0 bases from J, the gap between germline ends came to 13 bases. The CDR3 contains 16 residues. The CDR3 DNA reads TGTGCCAGCAGCTTGGTACTTACTGCGATCTCCTACGAGCAGTACTTC. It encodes CASSLVLTAISYEQYF.

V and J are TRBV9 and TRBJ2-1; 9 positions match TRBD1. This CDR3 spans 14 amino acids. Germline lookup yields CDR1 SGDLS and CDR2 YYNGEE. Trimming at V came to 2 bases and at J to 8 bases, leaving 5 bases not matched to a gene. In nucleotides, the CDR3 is TGTGCCAGCAGCGTGGGGACAGGGTTCGATGAGCAGTTCTTC. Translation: CASSVGTGFDEQFF.